Sequencing of this TCR beta chain was carried out in a study of T-cell reconstitution after alpha-beta-depleted transplantation in children. Study results and limitations: T-cell numbers and diversity, one year after transplant, stemmed largely from T cells that were newly produced.

The V gene's germline CDR1 is KGHDR and CDR2 SFDVKD. The V segment lost 3 bases and the J segment 2 bases; nucleotides outside the gene matches: 9. This CDR3 comprises 16 residues. Regarding this clonotype: Antigen specificity is unknown.

Unique molecular identifiers were used in preparing the TCRbeta library. One entry per CDR3 protein results from TCRdb running MiXCR on the PCR reads. The sample records hundreds of thousands of distinct CDR3 sequences, roughly a quarter being singletons. The chain carries TRBV24-1 and TRBJ2-7; 7 bases fit TRBD2. The receptor's source is a female patient aged 2-15 years who had a stem cell transplant for congenital amegakaryocytic thrombocytopenia, so the T cells may come from the graft donor. Sequencing used PBMCs, mostly from graft donor cells, obtained 360 days after TCRalphabeta/CD19-depleted stem cell transplant. The CDR3 DNA is TGTGCCACCAGTGATGGGGGGGGAGTTCCAACCTACGAGCAGTACTTC. Translated: CATSDGGGVPTYEQYF.